The sequence of this T cell receptor beta chain was determined in a study of blood T cell repertoires in COVID-19. Across the whole study: Acute-phase and convalescent COVID-19 samples originated in the United States, Italy and Spain.

This clone was counted many times. Sequencing used immunoSEQ multiplex PCR; TCRdb keeps in-frame clones, though not all of them. This sample has approximately 220,000 clones, with around 82% found just once. This CDR3 spans 14 amino acids. The junction had 12 bases not matched to a gene; V was cut back by 4 bases and J by 6 bases. Germline values: CDR1 GTSNPN, CDR2 SVGIG (reference sequence). The specimen sequenced was peripheral blood. This sequence originates from a woman in her sixties or seventies with acute or convalescent COVID-19. V usage is TRBV30 and J usage is TRBJ2-7; TRBD1 matches 7 bases. The CDR3 region is CAWNRGQGFREQYF. The CDR3 nucleotides read TGTGCCTGGAATAGGGGGCAGGGGTTCCGCGAGCAGTACTTC.